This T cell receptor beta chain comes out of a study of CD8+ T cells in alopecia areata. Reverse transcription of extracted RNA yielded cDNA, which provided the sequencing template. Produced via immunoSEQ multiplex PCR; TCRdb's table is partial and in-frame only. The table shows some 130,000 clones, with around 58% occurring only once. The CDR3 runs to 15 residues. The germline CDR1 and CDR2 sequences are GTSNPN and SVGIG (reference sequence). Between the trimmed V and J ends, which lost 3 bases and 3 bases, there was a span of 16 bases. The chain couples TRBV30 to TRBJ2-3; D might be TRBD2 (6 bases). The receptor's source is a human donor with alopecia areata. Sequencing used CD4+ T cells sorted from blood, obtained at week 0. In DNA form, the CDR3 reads TGTGCCTGGAGGGTTAGCGGAGCCGGGACAGATACGCAGTATTTT. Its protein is CAWRVSGAGTDTQYF.